Listed here is a single TCR beta chain. Clones were read by immunoSEQ multiplex PCR, and TCRdb kept only the in-frame ones, dropping some. The profile covers over 250,000 clones, with over 75% appearing a single time and under 2.5% taken by the ten largest. Germline CDR1 LNHDA, CDR2 SQIVND (reference sequence). This CDR3 is built from 15 residues. V lost 4 bases to trimming and J lost 2 bases; unmatched junction nucleotides: 5. The data were taken from a study of blood T cell repertoires in COVID-19. The chain is built from TRBV19 and TRBJ1-3, with 7 bases matching TRBD1. Sequenced sample: PBMCs or T cells enriched from blood (not recorded which). The clonotype comes from a woman between 18 and 29 years old who had recovered from COVID-19. The CDR3 region is CASSTSGTAGNTIYF. The CDR3 DNA reads TGTGCCAGTAGTACCTCGGGGACAGCTGGAAACACCATATATTTT. Full variable domain (outside the CDR3, taken from reference TRBV19 and TRBJ1-3): DGGITQSPKYLFRKEGQNVTLSCEQNLNHDAMYWYRQDPGQGLRLIYYSQIVNDFQKGDIAEGYSVSREKKESFPLTVTSAQKNPTAFYLCASSTSGTAGNTIYFGEGSWLTVV.